The sequence of this T cell receptor (beta chain) was determined in a study of cytomegalovirus exposure and HLA in healthy donors. The study, taken as a whole, reports: According to a subsequent analysis, TCR clusters from the first cohort were inclined to appear together in the 110 or so validation repertoires.

CDR3 size: 14 residues. CDR1 and CDR2 from the germline V gene are SGHRS and YFSETQ. With 0 bases removed from V and 6 bases from J, the gap between germline ends came to 9 bases. For this clone: What it recognizes is unknown.

The repertoire was sequenced with immunoSEQ multiplex PCR; TCRdb's copy has only in-frame clones and lacks some. Of roughly 68,000 clones detected, roughly 91% appear once; the ten largest clones hold around 1.7%. The V and J genes are TRBV5-1 and TRBJ1-4, with a possible D match to TRBD1 (6 bases). Sequenced: PBMCs. The receptor was isolated from a woman aged 18-30 years in good health and CMV-seronegative. The CDR3: CASSLAAGDEKLFF. CDR3 bases: TGCGCCAGCAGCTTGGCGGCAGGGGATGAAAAACTGTTTTTT.